This T cell receptor (beta chain) appears in the sequencing data of a study of neoadjuvant anti-PD-1 for oral cavity cancer. Looking at the study overall: Patients without progression received a fourth nivolumab dose around day 43, then surgical resection on days 50-56.

Trimming cost V 11 bases and J 6 bases, with 17 bases left between them. The CDR3 extends over 13 amino acids. The germline V gene has CDR1 MNHEY and CDR2 SVGAGI. Assay: immunoSEQ multiplex PCR; the TCRdb copy retains only in-frame clones and omits some. The sample carries 70,000 to 95,000 clones, approximately 80% recorded once. Analysis of PBMCs was direct, with no culture step. The specimen comprised PBMCs, sampled before nivolumab (anti-PD-1) treatment. The sequence was obtained from a person between 35 and 79 years old with oral cavity squamous cell carcinoma. This sequence joins TRBV6-5 and TRBJ1-5; tentative D call: TRBD1 (6 bases). CDR3 protein: CACGRQGSQPQHF. CDR3 DNA sequence: TGTGCCTGCGGGCGGCAGGGGAGTCAGCCCCAGCATTTT.